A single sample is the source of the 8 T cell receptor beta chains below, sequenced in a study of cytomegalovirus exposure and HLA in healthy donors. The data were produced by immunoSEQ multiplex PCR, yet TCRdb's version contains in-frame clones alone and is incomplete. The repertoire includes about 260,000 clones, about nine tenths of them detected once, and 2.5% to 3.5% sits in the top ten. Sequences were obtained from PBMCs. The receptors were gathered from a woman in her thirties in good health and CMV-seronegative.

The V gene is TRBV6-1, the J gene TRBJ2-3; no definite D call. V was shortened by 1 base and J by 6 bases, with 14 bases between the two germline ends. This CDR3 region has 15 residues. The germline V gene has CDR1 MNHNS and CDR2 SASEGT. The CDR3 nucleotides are TGTGCCAGCAGTGAAGGAGGCTTTAGTTCTGATACGCAGTATTTT. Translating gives CASSEGGFSSDTQYF.

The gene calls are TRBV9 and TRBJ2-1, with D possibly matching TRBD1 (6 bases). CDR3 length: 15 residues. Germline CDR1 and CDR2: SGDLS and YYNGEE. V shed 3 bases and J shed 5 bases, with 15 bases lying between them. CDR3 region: CASSGAGTTDNEQFF. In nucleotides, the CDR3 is TGTGCCAGCAGCGGAGCCGGGACAACCGACAATGAGCAGTTCTTC.

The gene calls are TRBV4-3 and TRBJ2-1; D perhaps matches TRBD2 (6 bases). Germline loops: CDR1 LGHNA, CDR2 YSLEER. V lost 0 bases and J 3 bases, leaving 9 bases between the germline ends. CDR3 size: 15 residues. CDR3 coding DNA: TGCGCCAGCAGCCAAGATCGGGGGATCTACAATGAGCAGTTCTTC. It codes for CASSQDRGIYNEQFF.

DNA of the CDR3: TGCGCCAGCAGCCAAGAAGGGCCAGGCAGCCCACGCAATCAGCCCCAGCATTTT. It encodes CASSQEGPGSPRNQPQHF. This sequence joins TRBV4-1 and TRBJ1-5; D is unclear. The CDR3 covers 18 residues. The V and J ends lost 0 bases and 2 bases respectively, with 17 bases between them. CDR1 is MGHRA and CDR2 is YSYEKL in the germline V gene.

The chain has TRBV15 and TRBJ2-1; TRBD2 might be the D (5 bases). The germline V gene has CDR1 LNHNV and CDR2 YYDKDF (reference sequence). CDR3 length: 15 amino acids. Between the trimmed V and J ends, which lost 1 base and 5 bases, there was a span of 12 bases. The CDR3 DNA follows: TGTGCCACCAGCAGAGTCGCGGGTGGGAACAATGAGCAGTTCTTC. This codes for CATSRVAGGNNEQFF. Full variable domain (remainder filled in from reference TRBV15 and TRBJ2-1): DAMVIQNPRYQVTQFGKPVTLSCSQTLNHNVMYWYQQKSSQAPKLLFHYYDKDFNNEADTPDNFQSRRPNTSFCFLDIRSPGLGDTAMYLCATSRVAGGNNEQFFGPGTRLTVL.

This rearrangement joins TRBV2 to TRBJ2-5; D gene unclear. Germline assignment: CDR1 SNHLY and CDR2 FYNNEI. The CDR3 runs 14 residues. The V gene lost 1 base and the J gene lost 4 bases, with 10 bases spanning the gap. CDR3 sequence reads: CASSEVSALETQYF. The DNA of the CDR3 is TGTGCCAGCAGTGAAGTGTCGGCCTTAGAGACCCAGTACTTC.

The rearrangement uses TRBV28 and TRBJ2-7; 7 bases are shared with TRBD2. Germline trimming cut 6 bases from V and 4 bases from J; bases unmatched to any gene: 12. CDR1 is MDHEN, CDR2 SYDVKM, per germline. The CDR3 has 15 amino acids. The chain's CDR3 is CASRPSSGVVYEQYF. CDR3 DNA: TGTGCCAGCAGACCGTCTAGCGGAGTCGTATACGAGCAGTACTTC. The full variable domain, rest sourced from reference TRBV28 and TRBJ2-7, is DVKVTQSSRYLVKRTGEKVFLECVQDMDHENMFWYRQDPGLGLRLIYFSYDVKMKEKGDIPEGYSVSREKKERFSLILESASTNQTSMYLCASRPSSGVVYEQYFGPGTRLTVT.

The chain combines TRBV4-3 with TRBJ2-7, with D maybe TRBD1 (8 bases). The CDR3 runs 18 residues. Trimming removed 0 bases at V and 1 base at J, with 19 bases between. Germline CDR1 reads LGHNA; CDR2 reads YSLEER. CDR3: CASSQDPLDREGSYEQYF. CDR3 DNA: TGCGCCAGCAGCCAAGATCCCTTGGACAGGGAGGGTTCCTACGAGCAGTACTTC.